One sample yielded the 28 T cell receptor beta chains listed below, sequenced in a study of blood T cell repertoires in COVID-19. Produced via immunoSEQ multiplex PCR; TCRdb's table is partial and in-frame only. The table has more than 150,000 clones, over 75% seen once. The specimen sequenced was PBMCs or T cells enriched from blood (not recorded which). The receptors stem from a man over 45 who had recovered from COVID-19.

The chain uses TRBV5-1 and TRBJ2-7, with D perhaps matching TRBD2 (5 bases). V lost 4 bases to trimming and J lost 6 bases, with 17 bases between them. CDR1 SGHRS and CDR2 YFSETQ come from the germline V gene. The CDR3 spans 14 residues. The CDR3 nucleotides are TGCGCCAGCAGCCTAAAAGGGATCGAGGGCGAGCAGTACTTC. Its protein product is CASSLKGIEGEQYF.

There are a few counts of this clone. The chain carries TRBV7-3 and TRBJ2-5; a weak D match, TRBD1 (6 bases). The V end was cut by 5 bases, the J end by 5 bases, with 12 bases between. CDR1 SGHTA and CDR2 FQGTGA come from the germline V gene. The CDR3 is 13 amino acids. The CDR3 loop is CASSPTGYETQYF. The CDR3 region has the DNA TGTGCCAGCAGCCCGACAGGTTATGAGACCCAGTACTTC.

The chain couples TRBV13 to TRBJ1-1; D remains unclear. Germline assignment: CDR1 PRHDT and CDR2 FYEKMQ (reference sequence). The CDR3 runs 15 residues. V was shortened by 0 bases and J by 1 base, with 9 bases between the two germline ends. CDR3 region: CASSLGAHKNTEAFF. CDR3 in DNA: TGTGCCAGCAGCTTAGGGGCCCACAAGAACACTGAAGCTTTCTTT. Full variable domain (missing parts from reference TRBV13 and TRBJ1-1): AAGVIQSPRHLIKEKRETATLKCYPIPRHDTVYWYQQGPGQDPQFLISFYEKMQSDKGSIPDRFSAQQFSDYHSELNMSSLELGDSALYFCASSLGAHKNTEAFFGQGTRLTVV.

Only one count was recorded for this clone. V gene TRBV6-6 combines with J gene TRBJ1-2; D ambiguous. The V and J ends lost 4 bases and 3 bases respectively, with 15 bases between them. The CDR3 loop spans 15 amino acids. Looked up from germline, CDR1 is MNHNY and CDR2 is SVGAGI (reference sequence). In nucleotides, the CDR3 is TGTGCCAGCAGTTCATTCCGGTCGGAGGACTATGGCTACACCTTC. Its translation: CASSSFRSEDYGYTF.

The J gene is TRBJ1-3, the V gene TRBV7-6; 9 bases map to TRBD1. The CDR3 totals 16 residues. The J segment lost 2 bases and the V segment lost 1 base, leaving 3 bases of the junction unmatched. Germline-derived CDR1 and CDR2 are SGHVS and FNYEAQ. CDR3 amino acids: CASSLGDRAPGNTIYF. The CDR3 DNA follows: TGTGCCAGCAGCTTAGGGGACAGGGCCCCTGGAAACACCATATATTTT.

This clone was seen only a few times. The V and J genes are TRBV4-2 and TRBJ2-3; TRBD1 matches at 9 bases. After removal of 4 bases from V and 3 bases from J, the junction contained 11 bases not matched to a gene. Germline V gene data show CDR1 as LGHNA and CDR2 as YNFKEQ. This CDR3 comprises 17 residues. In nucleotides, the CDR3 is TGTGCCAGCAGCCCCGGGAACGGACAGGGGTTTACAGATACGCAGTATTTT. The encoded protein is CASSPGNGQGFTDTQYF.

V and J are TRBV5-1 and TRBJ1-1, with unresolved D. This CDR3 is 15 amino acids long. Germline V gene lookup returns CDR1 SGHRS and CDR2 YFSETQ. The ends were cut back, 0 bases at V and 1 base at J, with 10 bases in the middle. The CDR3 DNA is TGCGCCAGCAGCTTGGAGCGGATACCGAACACTGAAGCTTTCTTT. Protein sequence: CASSLERIPNTEAFF.

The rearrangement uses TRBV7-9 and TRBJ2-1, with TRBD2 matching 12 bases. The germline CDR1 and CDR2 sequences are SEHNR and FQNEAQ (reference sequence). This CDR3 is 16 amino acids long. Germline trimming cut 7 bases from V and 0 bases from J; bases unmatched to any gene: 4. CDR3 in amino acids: CASTKTSGSSYNEQFF. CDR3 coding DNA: TGTGCCAGCACCAAGACTAGCGGGAGCTCCTACAATGAGCAGTTCTTC.

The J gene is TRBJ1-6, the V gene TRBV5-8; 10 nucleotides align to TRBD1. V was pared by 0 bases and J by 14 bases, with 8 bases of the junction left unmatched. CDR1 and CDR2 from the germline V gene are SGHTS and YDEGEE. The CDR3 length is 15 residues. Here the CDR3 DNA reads TGTGCCAGCAGCTTGGTACTTGGACAGGGGGTGGCCCTCCACTTT. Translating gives CASSLVLGQGVALHF.

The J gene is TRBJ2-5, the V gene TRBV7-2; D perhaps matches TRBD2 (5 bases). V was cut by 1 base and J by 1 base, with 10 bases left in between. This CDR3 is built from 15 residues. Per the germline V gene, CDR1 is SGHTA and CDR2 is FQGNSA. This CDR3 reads CASSLVTGIQETQYF. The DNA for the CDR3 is TGTGCCAGCAGCTTAGTTACGGGGATCCAAGAGACCCAGTACTTC.

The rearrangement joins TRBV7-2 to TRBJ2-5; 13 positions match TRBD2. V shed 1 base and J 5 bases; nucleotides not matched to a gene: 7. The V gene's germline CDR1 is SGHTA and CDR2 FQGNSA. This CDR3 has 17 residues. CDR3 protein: CASSLVGLAGLGETQYF. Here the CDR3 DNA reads TGTGCCAGCAGCTTAGTGGGACTAGCGGGATTAGGGGAGACCCAGTACTTC. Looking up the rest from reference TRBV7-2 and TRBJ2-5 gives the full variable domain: GAGVSQSPSNKVTEKGKDVELRCDPISGHTALYWYRQSLGQGLEFLIYFQGNSAPDKSGLPSDRFSAERTGGSVSTLTIQRTQQEDSAVYLCASSLVGLAGLGETQYFGPGTRLLVL.

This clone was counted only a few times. DNA of the CDR3: TGTGCCATCAGCCCCCGGGGGGATAACCACGAGCAGTACTTC. Its translation is CAISPRGDNHEQYF. This chain connects TRBV10-3 to TRBJ2-7; the match to TRBD2 covers 7 bases. CDR1 and CDR2 from the germline V gene are ENHRY and SYGVKD. Germline trimming cut 6 bases from V and 5 bases from J; bases unmatched to any gene: 10. This CDR3 is 14 amino acids long.

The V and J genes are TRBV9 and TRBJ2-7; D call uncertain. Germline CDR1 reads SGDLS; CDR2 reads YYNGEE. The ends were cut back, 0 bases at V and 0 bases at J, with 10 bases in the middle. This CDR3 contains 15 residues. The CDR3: CASSVGTASSYEQYF. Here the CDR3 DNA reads TGTGCCAGCAGCGTAGGTACAGCCTCCTCCTACGAGCAGTACTTC.

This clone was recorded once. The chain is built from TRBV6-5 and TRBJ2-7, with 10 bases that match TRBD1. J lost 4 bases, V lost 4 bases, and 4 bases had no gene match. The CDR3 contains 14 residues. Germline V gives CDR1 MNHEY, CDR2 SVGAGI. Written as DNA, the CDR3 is TGTGCCAGCAGTTCCCCGGGACAGGGGTACGAGCAGTACTTC. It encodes CASSSPGQGYEQYF.

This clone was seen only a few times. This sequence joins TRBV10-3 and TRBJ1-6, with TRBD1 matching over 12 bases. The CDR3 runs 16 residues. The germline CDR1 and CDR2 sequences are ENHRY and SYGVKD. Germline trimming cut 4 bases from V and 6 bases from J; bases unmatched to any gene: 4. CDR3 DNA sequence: TGTGCCATCAGTGCCGGGACAGGGGGCTTTAATTCACCCCTCCACTTT. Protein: CAISAGTGGFNSPLHF.

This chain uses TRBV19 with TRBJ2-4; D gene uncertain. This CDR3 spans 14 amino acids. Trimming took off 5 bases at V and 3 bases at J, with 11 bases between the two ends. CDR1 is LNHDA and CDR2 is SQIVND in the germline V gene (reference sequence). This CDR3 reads CASSSRRVKNIQYF. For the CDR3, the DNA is TGTGCCAGTAGTTCCCGTCGAGTCAAAAACATTCAGTACTTC.

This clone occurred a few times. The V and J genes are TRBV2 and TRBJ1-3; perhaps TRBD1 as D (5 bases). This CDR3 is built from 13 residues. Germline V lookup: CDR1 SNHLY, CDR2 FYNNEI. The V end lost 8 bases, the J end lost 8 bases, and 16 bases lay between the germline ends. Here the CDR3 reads CASSPGVGDTIYF. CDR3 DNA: TGTGCCAGCTCCCCTGGGGTAGGGGACACCATATATTTT.

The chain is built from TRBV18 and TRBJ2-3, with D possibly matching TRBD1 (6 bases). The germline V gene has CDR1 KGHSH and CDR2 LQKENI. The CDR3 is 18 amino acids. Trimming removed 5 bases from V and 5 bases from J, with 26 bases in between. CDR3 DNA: TGTGCCAGCTCATCATGGGTTGGGGGCGCACGCATTAAAGATACGCAGTATTTT. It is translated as CASSSWVGGARIKDTQYF. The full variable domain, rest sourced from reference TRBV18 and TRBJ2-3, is NAGVMQNPRHLVRRRGQEARLRCSPMKGHSHVYWYRQLPEEGLKFMVYLQKENIIDESGMPKERFSAEFPKEGPSILRIQQVVRGDSAAYFCASSSWVGGARIKDTQYFGPGTRLTVL.

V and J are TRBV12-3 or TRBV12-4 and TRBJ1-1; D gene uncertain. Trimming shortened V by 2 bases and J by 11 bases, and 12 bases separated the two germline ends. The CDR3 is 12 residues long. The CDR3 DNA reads TGTGCCAGCAGTTTAAACTACGGAGCGGCTTTCTTT. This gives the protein CASSLNYGAAFF.

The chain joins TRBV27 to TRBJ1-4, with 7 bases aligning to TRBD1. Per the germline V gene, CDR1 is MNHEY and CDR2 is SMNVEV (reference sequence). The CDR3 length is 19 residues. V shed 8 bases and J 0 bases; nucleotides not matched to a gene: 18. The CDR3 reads CASRGPTTGPGSTNEKLFF. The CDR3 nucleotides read TGTGCCAGCCGTGGGCCTACGACAGGGCCGGGATCAACTAATGAAAAACTGTTTTTT.

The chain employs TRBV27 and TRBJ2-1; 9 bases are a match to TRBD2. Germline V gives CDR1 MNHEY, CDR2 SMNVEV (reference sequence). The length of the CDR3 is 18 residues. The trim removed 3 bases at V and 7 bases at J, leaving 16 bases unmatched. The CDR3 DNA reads TGTGCCAGCAGTTTTAGCGGGAGAGGAGAGGGATTTGTTAATGAGCAGTTCTTC. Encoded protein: CASSFSGRGEGFVNEQFF.

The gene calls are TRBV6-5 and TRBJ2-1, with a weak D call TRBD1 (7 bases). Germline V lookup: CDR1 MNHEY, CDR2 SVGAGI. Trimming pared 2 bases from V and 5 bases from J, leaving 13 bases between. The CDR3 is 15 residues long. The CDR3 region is CASSYGAGGNNEQFF. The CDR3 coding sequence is TGTGCCAGCAGTTACGGGGCAGGGGGGAACAATGAGCAGTTCTTC.

CDR3 DNA sequence: TGTGCCAGCAGCCATCGGGGAGGGCCACGGGGATTGCTCCACTTT. Amino acids: CASSHRGGPRGLLHF. The rearrangement uses TRBV6-5 and TRBJ1-6, with D hard to call. Germline V gene lookup returns CDR1 MNHEY and CDR2 SVGAGI. The V and J ends lost 6 bases and 16 bases respectively, with 25 bases between them. The CDR3 has 15 amino acids.

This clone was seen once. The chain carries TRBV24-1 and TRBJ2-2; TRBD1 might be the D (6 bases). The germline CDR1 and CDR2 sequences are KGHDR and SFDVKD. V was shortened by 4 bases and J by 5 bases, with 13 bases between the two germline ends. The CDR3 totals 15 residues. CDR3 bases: TGTGCCACCAGTGACCCGGGACAAGGTACCGGGGAGCTGTTTTTT. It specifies CATSDPGQGTGELFF.

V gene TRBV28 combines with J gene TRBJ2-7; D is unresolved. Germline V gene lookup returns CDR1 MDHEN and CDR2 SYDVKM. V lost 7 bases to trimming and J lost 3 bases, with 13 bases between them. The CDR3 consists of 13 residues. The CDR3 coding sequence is TGTGCCAGCACCCAAACTAACTTCTACGAGCAGTACTTC. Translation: CASTQTNFYEQYF.

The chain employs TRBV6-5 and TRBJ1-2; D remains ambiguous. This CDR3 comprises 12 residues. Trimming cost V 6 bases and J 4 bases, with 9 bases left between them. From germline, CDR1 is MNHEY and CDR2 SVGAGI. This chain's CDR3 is CASRTGSYGYTF. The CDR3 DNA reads TGTGCCAGCAGAACCGGTAGCTATGGCTACACCTTC.

The CDR3 spells CATSDPHGANNKGYTF. CDR3 DNA sequence: TGTGCCACCAGTGATCCGCATGGGGCTAACAATAAAGGCTACACCTTC. The chain links TRBV24-1 to TRBJ1-2; TRBD1 is a possible D gene (5 bases). The CDR3 consists of 16 residues. Trimming removed 3 bases at V and 8 bases at J, with 21 bases between. Germline V CDR1 and CDR2: KGHDR, SFDVKD.

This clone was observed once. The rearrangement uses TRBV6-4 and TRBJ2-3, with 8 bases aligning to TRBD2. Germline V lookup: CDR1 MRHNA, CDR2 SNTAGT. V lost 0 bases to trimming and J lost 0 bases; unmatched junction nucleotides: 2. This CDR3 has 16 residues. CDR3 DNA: TGTGCCAGCAGTGACTCGAGCGGGGGCAGCACAGATACGCAGTATTTT. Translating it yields CASSDSSGGSTDTQYF.